Reported below is one T cell receptor (beta chain). Its antigen remains unidentified. Trimming cost V 1 base and J 8 bases; bases outside gene matches: 6. Germline assignment: CDR1 LNHDA and CDR2 SQIVND (reference sequence). This CDR3 contains 17 residues. The data are from a study of siplizumab effects on memory and regulatory T cells. General study findings and limits: On average, around 70% of mappable alloreactive CD4+ clones were Treg-derived under siplizumab, against 25% to 30% in controls. Naive T cells appeared more varied than memory cells and looked like key alloresponse contributors. Many proliferating CD4+ or CD8+ clones remained unclassified. Roughly 75-95% of them could not be assigned either a naive or a memory phenotype. Siplizumab, the agent tested, significantly reduced alloreactive sequences traceable to unstimulated CD4+ memory cells.

TCRdb's table, derived via immunoSEQ multiplex PCR, lists solely in-frame clones and lacks some. The sample gives about 100,000 clones, about 90% of which show up once; approximately 0.71% is in the top ten. Sequenced sample: Tregs sorted from blood. The chain couples TRBV19 to TRBJ2-2, with TRBD2 matching 14 bases. This TCR derives from a human donor in good health. The CDR3 here is CASSIGRLAGGPGELFF. DNA of the CDR3: TGTGCCAGTAGTATAGGAAGACTAGCGGGAGGGCCTGGGGAGCTGTTTTTT.